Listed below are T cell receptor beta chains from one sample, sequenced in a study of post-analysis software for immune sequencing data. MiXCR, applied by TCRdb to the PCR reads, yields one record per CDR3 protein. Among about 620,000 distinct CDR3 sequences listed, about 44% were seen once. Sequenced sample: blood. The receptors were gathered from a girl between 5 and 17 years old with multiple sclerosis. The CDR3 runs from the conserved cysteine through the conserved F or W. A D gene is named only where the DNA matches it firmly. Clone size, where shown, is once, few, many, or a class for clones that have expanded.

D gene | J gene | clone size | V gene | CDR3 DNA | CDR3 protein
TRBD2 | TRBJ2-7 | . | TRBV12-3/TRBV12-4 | TGTGCCAGCAGTTTCCTAAGCGGGAGCTCCAACGAGCAGTACTTC | CASSFLSGSSNEQYF
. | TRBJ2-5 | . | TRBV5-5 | TGTGCCAGCAGCCATGGACCTACACCCCAAGAGACCCAGTACTTC | CASSHGPTPQETQYF
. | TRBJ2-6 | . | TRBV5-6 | TGTGCCAGCAGCCGGGGTGACAGCTCTGGGGCCAACGTCCTGACTTTC | CASSRGDSSGANVLTF
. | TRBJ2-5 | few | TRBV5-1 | TGCGCCAGCAGCCCACTGGCCGAAGAGACCCAGTACTTC | CASSPLAEETQYF
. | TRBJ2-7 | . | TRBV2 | TGTGCCAGCAGACTTCCCGACCGTGACGAGCAGTACTTC | CASRLPDRDEQYF
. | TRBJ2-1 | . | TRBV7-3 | TGTGCCAGCAGCTTAATGTCCGGCCGAGATGAGCAGTTCTTC | CASSLMSGRDEQFF
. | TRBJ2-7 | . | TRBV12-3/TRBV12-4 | TGTGCCAGCAGGAGGACCGCGCGGGCCTACGAGCAGTACTTC | CASRRTARAYEQYF
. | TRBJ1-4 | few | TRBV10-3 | TGTGCCATCAGTGAAGGGGCCTCGGCACTGTTTTTT | CAISEGASALFF
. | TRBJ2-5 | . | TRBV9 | TGTGCCAGCAGCGTAGACCCCGGGCAGCAAGAGACCCAGTACTTC | CASSVDPGQQETQYF
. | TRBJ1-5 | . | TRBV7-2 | TGTGCCAGCAGCTTAGACACGAGGAGTAATCAGCCCCAGCATTTT | CASSLDTRSNQPQHF
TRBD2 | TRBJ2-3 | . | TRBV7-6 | TGTGCCAGCTCCCTGACTAGCGGTTTCACAGATACGCAGTATTTT | CASSLTSGFTDTQYF
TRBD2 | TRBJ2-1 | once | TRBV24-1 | TGTGCCACCAGTGGAGTCGGCGGGAGGGCCAGAGGTGAGCAGTTCTTC | CATSGVGGRARGEQFF
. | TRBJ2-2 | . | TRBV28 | TGTGCCAGCAGTTCGGGGGCACTGAACACCGGGGAGCTGTTTTTT | CASSSGALNTGELFF
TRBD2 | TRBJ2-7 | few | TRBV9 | TGTGCCAGCAGCGTCGGGACTAGCGGATACGAGCAGTACTTC | CASSVGTSGYEQYF
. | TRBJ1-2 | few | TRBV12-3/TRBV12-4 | TGTGCCAGCAGTCCTACAGCGGCGGCTGGCTACACCTTC | CASSPTAAAGYTF
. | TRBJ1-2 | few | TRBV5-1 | TGCGCCAGCAGCTTGGTGGGGGAAGGAAGAGGCTACACCTTC | CASSLVGEGRGYTF
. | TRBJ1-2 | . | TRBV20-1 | TGCAGTGCCCCAGACACCTCTAACTATGGCTACACCTTC | CSAPDTSNYGYTF
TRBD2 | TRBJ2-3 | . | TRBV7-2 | TGTGCCAGCAGTCTACAGCGGGGCGACCCTGCAGATACGCAGTATTTT | CASSLQRGDPADTQYF
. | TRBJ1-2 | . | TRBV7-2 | TGTGCCAGCAGCTTAGCTCAGGGAGCCTATGGCTACACCTTC | CASSLAQGAYGYTF
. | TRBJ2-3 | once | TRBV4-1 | TGCGCCAGCAGCCCTACCCCTGCGGACACAGATACGCAGTATTTT | CASSPTPADTDTQYF
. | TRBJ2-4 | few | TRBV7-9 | TGTGCCAGCACCGCCGGGGAGCAGTACTTC | CASTAGEQYF
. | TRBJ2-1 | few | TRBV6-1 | TGTGCCAGCAGTGAACTAGAGCGGGTCTACAATGAGCAGTTCTTC | CASSELERVYNEQFF
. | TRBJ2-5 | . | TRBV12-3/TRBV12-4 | TGTGCCAGCAGTTCCGCTGATGGGGGCGGAGAGACCCAGTACTTC | CASSSADGGGETQYF
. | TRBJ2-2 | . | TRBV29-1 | TGCAGCGGTTGGCTGGAGGGGCACACCGGGGAGCTGTTTTTT | CSGWLEGHTGELFF
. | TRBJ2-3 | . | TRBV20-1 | TGCAGTGCTACCGGGACGGAGAGCGCAGATACGCAGTATTTT | CSATGTESADTQYF
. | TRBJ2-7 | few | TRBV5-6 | TGTGCCAGCATTTGGGGTAGCCATTATTACGAGCAGTACTTC | CASIWGSHYYEQYF
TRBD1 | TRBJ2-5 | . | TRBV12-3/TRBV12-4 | TGTGCCAGCAGTGCCGGGACAGGCCTAGAGACCCAGTACTTC | CASSAGTGLETQYF
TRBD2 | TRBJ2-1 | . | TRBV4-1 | TGCGCCAGCAGCCTCCTCCTAGCGGGGGGGCTCTACAATGAGCAGTTCTTC | CASSLLLAGGLYNEQFF
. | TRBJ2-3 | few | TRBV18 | TGTGCCAGCTCAAAAACCACAGATACGCAGTATTTT | CASSKTTDTQYF
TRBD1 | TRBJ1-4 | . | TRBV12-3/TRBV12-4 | TGTGCCAGCAGCCCCCGAGGACAGGGAGGAAAACTGTTTTTT | CASSPRGQGGKLFF
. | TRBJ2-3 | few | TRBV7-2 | TGTGCCAGCAGCCGGGAAGGGTGGGGCACAGATACGCAGTATTTT | CASSREGWGTDTQYF
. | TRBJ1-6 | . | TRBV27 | TGTGCCAGCAGAAACCTGGAGGGATTTTCACCCCTCCACTTT | CASRNLEGFSPLHF
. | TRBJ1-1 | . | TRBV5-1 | TGCGCCAGCAGGGCTAGGGGTGGAACTGAAGCTTTCTTT | CASRARGGTEAFF
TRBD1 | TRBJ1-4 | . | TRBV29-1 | TGCAGCGTAGTCGACAGGGGAGGGGAAAAACTGTTTTTT | CSVVDRGGEKLFF
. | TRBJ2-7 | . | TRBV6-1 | TGTGCCAGCAGTGAATTAGATAGCTCCTACGAGCAGTACTTC | CASSELDSSYEQYF
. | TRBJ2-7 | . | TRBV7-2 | TGTGCCAGCAGCATACTTGCTGGAGAGCAGTACTTC | CASSILAGEQYF
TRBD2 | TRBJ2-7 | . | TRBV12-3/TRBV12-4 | TGTGCCAGCAGCCGCCCGGCGGGAGGGTACTACGAGCAGTACTTC | CASSRPAGGYYEQYF
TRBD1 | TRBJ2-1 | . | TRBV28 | TGTGCCACGCGGACAGGAGGCATTGAGCAGTTCTTC | CATRTGGIEQFF